A single sample gave rise to the 13 T cell receptor beta chains below, sequenced in a study of T cells in Graves' hyperthyroidism and ophthalmopathy. From RNA transcripts, TCR beta CDR3 regions were amplified. Carried out on the TCR CDR3, a first-round RT-PCR used the HTBI primer set. TCRdb redid the calling of the multiplex PCR reads with MiXCR, one entry per CDR3 protein. The sample shows 400,000 or so distinct CDR3 sequences, roughly 15% of them seen only once. Sequencing was performed on blood. These receptors all come from a woman aged 55 to 70 with Graves' ophthalmopathy.

The chain employs TRBV7-2 and TRBJ2-2; perhaps D is TRBD1 or TRBD2 (5 bases each). Germline V gene sequence: CDR1 SGHTA, CDR2 FQGNSA. The CDR3 length is 15 residues. V gave up 1 base and J gave up 6 bases, with 12 bases separating them. CDR3 amino acids: CASSLVTGGPGELFF. The CDR3 DNA is TGTGCCAGCAGCTTAGTTACAGGAGGCCCCGGGGAGCTGTTTTTT.

At least ten counts were recorded for this clonotype. The chain is built from TRBV3-1 and TRBJ2-3; D is ambiguous. The V gene lost 2 bases and the J gene lost 4 bases, with 13 bases spanning the gap. CDR1 LGHDT and CDR2 YNNKEL come from the germline V gene (reference sequence). The CDR3 is 15 residues long. CDR3: CASSQKGPTADTQYF. CDR3 DNA: TGTGCCAGCAGCCAAAAAGGTCCGACGGCAGATACGCAGTATTTT.

The V gene is TRBV29-1, the J gene TRBJ2-2, with 9 bases matching TRBD2. V trimming: 6 bases; J trimming: 6 bases; junction bases outside the gene matches: 5. The CDR3 totals 13 residues. The germline V gene has CDR1 SQVTM and CDR2 ANQGSEA. As DNA, the CDR3 is TGCAGCGTCGCAGCGGGAGGCCCCGGGGAGCTGTTTTTT. This codes for CSVAAGGPGELFF.

This clonotype was seen at least ten times. The J gene is TRBJ2-7, the V gene TRBV2, with D possibly being TRBD1 or TRBD2 (6 bases each). Germline lookup yields CDR1 SNHLY and CDR2 FYNNEI. Trimming cost V 4 bases and J 0 bases, with 10 bases left between them. This CDR3 spans 14 amino acids. CDR3: CASSARGHSYEQYF. CDR3 coding DNA: TGTGCCAGCAGTGCCCGGGGGCACTCCTACGAGCAGTACTTC.

This clonotype was counted ten times or more. The chain joins TRBV7-8 to TRBJ2-5, with no clear D. Germline V gives CDR1 SGHVS, CDR2 FQNEAQ. V shed 7 bases and J shed 5 bases, with 17 bases lying between them. The CDR3 loop spans 14 amino acids. CDR3 nucleotide sequence: TGTGCCAGCAAATATGGCACCGCTAAGGAGACCCAGTACTTC. Its protein product is CASKYGTAKETQYF.

As to this clonotype: A read error may explain this, as a much larger clone is one base away. V and J are TRBV3-1 and TRBJ1-2, with D perhaps TRBD1 (6 bases). Germline-derived CDR1 and CDR2 are LGHDT and YNNKEL (reference sequence). The CDR3 is 15 amino acids. With 0 bases removed from V and 5 bases from J, the gap between germline ends came to 13 bases. CDR3 protein: CASSQDSQGWYGYTF. The CDR3 nucleotides read TGTGCCAGCAGCCAAGATTCCCAGGGGTGGTATGGCTACACCTTC.

This clonotype was observed many times. This chain connects TRBV3-1 to TRBJ2-1, with TRBD2 identical over 9 bases. CDR3 length equals 16 residues. V trimming: 0 bases; J trimming: 7 bases; junction bases outside the gene matches: 7. Germline-derived CDR1 and CDR2 are LGHDT and YNNKEL (reference sequence). CDR3 in amino acids: CASSQDVAGVGNEQFF. The CDR3 nucleotides are TGTGCCAGCAGCCAAGATGTAGCGGGAGTGGGGAATGAGCAGTTCTTC.

A few counts support this clonotype. This sequence joins TRBV7-9 and TRBJ2-7, with a weak D call TRBD2 (5 bases). Per germline, CDR1 SEHNR and CDR2 FQNEAQ (reference sequence). The CDR3 extends over 12 amino acids. Trimming removed 1 base at V and 6 bases at J, with 7 bases between. The CDR3, as DNA: TGTGCCAGCAGCTTAGGGGAGTTCGAGCAGTACTTC. Its protein product is CASSLGEFEQYF.

This clonotype was seen only a few times. The chain carries TRBV5-5 and TRBJ2-2; D is perhaps TRBD1 (5 bases). Between the trimmed V and J ends, which lost 6 bases and 2 bases, there was a span of 14 bases. The CDR3 has 15 amino acids. Germline CDR1 SGHKS, CDR2 YYEKEE (reference sequence). This chain's CDR3 is CASNGATYNTGELFF. The CDR3 DNA follows: TGTGCCAGCAATGGGGCCACTTATAACACCGGGGAGCTGTTTTTT.

This clonotype occurred many times. The DNA of the CDR3 is TGTGCCAGCAGTCCTTTAGCATCCGGGCAGTACTTC. It encodes CASSPLASGQYF. The V gene is TRBV28, the J gene TRBJ2-7, with no clear D. Trimming cost V 5 bases and J 9 bases, with 14 bases left between them. Germline CDR1 is MDHEN and CDR2 is SYDVKM. CDR3 length equals 12 residues.

This chain joins TRBV10-3 and TRBJ2-7; the D gene is possibly TRBD2 (6 bases). With 1 base removed from V and 0 bases from J, the gap between germline ends came to 10 bases. Per germline, CDR1 ENHRY and CDR2 SYGVKD. The CDR3 sequence is 15 residues long. The CDR3 DNA reads as TGTGCCATCAGTGAGTTAGCGGATATCTCCTACGAGCAGTACTTC. Its protein is CAISELADISYEQYF.

Many counts were recorded for this clonotype. The chain joins TRBV7-2 to TRBJ2-1, with D hard to call. This CDR3 region has 13 residues. CDR1 and CDR2 from the germline V gene are SGHTA and FQGNSA. Trimming took 4 bases from V and 4 from J, leaving 8 bases between them. The CDR3 DNA is TGTGCCAGCAGCTCCCCTAGGTACAATGAGCAGTTCTTC. Its protein is CASSSPRYNEQFF.

A few counts support this clonotype. The CDR3 DNA sequence: TGTGCCAGCAGCCTGTTCATCGGCAGGGACACTGAAGCTTTCTTT. Protein: CASSLFIGRDTEAFF. The V call is TRBV7-6, the J call TRBJ1-1, with D maybe TRBD1 (5 bases). CDR3 length: 15 amino acids. V was cut by 5 bases and J by 3 bases, with 16 bases left in between. CDR1 and CDR2 from the germline V gene are SGHVS and FNYEAQ.